The clone carrying this TCR beta chain was recorded at least ten times. The antigen is not known. Trimming took 2 bases from V and 2 from J; bases not matched to a gene: 14. This CDR3 is 18 amino acids long. Germline values: CDR1 MNHEY, CDR2 SVGEGT. Amplified TCR beta CDR3 regions were obtained using RNA transcripts as template. The first-round RT-PCR employed HTBI primers together with the Qiagen OneStep RT-PCR kit. A multiplex PCR was then performed as the second round. TCRdb re-derived calls from the multiplex PCR reads in MiXCR, one entry per CDR3 protein. Among some 160,000 distinct CDR3 sequences listed, roughly two fifths were seen once. This record belongs to a study of Graves' ophthalmopathy and Graves' hyperthyroidism. Whole-study results and caveats: In separating ophthalmopathy from stable hyperthyroidism, a 13-signature model achieved nearly 90% sensitivity and 65% to 84% specificity. A majority of expanded thyroid clonotypes exceeding 0.001 frequency were likewise present in blood. Ophthalmopathy progression cases were predicted by the model with approximately 71% sensitivity and around 72% specificity.

Lactation, pregnancy, uncontrolled infections and other autoimmune diseases were all grounds for excluding patients. The clonotype originates from a man between 25 and 39 years old with Graves' ophthalmopathy. The chain employs TRBV6-2 or TRBV6-3 and TRBJ2-7; 8 nucleotides line up with TRBD2. Sequences were obtained from peripheral blood. The CDR3 protein is CASSYGVGTSGGTYEQYF. As DNA, the CDR3 is TGTGCCAGCAGTTACGGGGTCGGAACTAGCGGAGGGACCTACGAGCAGTACTTC.